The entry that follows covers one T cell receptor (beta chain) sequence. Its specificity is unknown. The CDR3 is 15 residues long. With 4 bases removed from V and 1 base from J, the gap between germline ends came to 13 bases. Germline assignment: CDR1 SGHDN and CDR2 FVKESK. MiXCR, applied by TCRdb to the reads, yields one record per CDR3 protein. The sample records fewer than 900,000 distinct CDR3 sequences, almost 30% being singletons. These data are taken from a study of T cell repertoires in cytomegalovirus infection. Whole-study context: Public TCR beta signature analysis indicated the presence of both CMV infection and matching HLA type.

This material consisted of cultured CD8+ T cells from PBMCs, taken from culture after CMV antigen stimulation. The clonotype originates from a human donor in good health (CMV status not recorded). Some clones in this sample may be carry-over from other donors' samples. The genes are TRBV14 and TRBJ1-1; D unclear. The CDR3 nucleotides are TGTGCCAGCAGCCCCCGAAAGAAGGGGAACACTGAAGCTTTCTTT. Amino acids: CASSPRKKGNTEAFF. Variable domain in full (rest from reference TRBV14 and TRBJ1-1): EAGVTQFPSHSVIEKGQTVTLRCDPISGHDNLYWYRRVMGKEIKFLLHFVKESKQDESGMPNNRFLAERTGGTYSTLKVQPAELEDSGVYFCASSPRKKGNTEAFFGQGTRLTVV.